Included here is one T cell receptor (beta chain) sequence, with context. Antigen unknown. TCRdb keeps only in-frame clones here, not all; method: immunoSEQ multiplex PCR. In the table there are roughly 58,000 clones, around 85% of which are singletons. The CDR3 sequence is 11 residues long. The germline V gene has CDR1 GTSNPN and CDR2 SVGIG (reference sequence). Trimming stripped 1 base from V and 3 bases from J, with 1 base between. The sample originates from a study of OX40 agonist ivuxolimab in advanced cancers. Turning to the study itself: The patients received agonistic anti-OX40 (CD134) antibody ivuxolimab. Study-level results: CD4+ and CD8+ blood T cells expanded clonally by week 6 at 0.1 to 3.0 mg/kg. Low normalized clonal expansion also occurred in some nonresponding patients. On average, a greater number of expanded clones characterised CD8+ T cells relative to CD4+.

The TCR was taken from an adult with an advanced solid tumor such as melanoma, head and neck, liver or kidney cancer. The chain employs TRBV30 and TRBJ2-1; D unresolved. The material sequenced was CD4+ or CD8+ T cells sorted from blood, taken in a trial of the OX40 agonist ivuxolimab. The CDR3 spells CAWSGYNEQFF. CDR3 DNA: TGTGCCTGGAGTGGCTACAATGAGCAGTTCTTC. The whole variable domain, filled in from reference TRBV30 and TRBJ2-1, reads SQTIHQWPATLVQPVGSPLSLECTVEGTSNPNLYWYRQAAGRGLQLLFYSVGIGQISSEVPQNLSASRPQDRQFILSSKKLLLSDSGFYLCAWSGYNEQFFGPGTRLTVL.